The source of this T cell receptor (beta chain) is a study of OX40 agonist ivuxolimab in advanced cancers. Study-wide findings and caveats: Expanded peripheral T-cell antigen specificity went undetermined. At 0.1 to 3.0 mg/kg and by week 6, CD4+ and CD8+ T cells in the blood had expanded clonally. The study found among the lowest clonal expansion in partial responders at 0.1-3.0 mg/kg.

This clone was counted only a few times. The antigen is not known. People who had autoimmune disease history or systemic immunosuppression were excluded. The germline V gene has CDR1 MDHEN and CDR2 SYDVKM. V shed 5 bases and J 4 bases; nucleotides not matched to a gene: 5. The CDR3 is made up of 14 amino acids. TCRdb's table, derived via immunoSEQ multiplex PCR, lists solely in-frame clones and lacks some. The sample records tens of thousands of clones, 85% to 90% being singletons. The origin of this receptor is an adult with an advanced solid tumor such as melanoma, head and neck, liver or kidney cancer. The sample was CD4+ or CD8+ T cells sorted from blood, taken in a trial of the OX40 agonist ivuxolimab. The chain is built from TRBV28 and TRBJ1-1; 9 nucleotides align to TRBD1. The CDR3 reads CASSPLTGGTEAFF. CDR3 sequence (DNA): TGTGCCAGCAGTCCGCTGACAGGGGGCACTGAAGCTTTCTTT.